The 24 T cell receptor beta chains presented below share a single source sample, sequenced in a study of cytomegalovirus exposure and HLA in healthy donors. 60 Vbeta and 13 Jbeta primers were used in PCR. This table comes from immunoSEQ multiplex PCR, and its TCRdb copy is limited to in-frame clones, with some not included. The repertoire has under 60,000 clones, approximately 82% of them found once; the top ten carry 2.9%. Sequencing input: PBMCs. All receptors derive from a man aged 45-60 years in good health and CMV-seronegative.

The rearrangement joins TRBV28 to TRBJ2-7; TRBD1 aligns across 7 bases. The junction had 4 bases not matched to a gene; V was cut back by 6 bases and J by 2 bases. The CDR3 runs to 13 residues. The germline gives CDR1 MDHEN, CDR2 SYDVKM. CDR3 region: CASRGQFPYEQYF. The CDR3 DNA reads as TGTGCCAGCAGGGGACAGTTCCCCTACGAGCAGTACTTC.

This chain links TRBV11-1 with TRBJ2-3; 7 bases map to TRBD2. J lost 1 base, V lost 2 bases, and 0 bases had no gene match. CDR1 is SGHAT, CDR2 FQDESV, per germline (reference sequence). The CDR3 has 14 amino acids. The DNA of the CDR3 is TGTGCCAGCAGCTTACTAGCGGGCACAGATACGCAGTATTTT. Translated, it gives CASSLLAGTDTQYF.

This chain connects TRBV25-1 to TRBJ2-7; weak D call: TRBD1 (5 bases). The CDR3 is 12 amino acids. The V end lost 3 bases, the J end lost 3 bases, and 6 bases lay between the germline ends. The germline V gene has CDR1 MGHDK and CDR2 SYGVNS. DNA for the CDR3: TGTGCCAGCAGTGACAGGGACTACGAGCAGTACTTC. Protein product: CASSDRDYEQYF.

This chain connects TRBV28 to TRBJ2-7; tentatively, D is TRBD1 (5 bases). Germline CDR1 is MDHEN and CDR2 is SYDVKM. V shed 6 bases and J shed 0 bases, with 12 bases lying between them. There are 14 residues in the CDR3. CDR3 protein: CASSTDRLSYEQYF. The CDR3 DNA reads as TGTGCCAGCAGCACCGACAGACTCTCCTACGAGCAGTACTTC.

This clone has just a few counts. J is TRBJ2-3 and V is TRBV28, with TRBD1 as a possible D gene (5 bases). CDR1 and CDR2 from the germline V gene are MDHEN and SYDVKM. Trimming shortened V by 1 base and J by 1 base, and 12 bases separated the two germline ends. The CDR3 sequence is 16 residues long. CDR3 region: CASSLFGARGTDTQYF. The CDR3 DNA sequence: TGTGCCAGCAGTTTATTTGGGGCGCGAGGCACAGATACGCAGTATTTT.

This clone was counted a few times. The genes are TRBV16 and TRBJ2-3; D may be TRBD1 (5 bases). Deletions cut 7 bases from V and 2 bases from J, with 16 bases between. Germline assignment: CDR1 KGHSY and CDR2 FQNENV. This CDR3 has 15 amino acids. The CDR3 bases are TGTGCCAGCACCCCTGGGTTGGGGCCCACAGATACGCAGTATTTT. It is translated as CASTPGLGPTDTQYF.

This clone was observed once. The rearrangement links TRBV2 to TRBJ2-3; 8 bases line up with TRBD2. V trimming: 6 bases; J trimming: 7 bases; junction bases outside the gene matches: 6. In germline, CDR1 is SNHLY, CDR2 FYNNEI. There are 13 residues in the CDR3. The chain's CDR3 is CASRGLDHNTQYF. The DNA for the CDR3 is TGTGCCAGCAGGGGACTAGACCACAATACGCAGTATTTT.

For the CDR3, the DNA is TGCGCCAGCAGCTTGGGGCCCACAGATACGCAGTATTTT. As protein: CASSLGPTDTQYF. The chain has TRBV5-1 and TRBJ2-3, with D hard to call. The CDR3 is 13 residues long. The ends were cut back, 0 bases at V and 2 bases at J, with 4 bases in the middle. The V gene's germline CDR1 is SGHRS and CDR2 YFSETQ.

CDR3 protein: CASSIGWNEQFF. CDR3 sequence (DNA): TGTGCCAGTAGTATCGGGTGGAATGAGCAGTTCTTC. The chain couples TRBV19 to TRBJ2-1; D ambiguous. The CDR3 covers 12 residues. Trimming pared 3 bases from V and 7 bases from J, leaving 7 bases between. Germline V CDR1 and CDR2: LNHDA, SQIVND (reference sequence).

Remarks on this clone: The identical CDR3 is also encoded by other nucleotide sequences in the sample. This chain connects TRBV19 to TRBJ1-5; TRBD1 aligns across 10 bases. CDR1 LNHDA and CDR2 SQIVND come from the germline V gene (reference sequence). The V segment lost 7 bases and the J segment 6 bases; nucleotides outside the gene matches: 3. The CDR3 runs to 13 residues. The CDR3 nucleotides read TGTGCCAGTACGACAGGGGGCTTTCAGCCCCAGCATTTT. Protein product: CASTTGGFQPQHF.

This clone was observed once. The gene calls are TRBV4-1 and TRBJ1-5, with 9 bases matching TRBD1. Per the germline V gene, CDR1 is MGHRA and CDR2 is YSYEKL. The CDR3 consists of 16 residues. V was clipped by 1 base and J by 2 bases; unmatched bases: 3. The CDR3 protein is CASSQGTGAGNQPQHF. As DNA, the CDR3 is TGCGCCAGCAGCCAAGGGACAGGGGCAGGCAATCAGCCCCAGCATTTT.

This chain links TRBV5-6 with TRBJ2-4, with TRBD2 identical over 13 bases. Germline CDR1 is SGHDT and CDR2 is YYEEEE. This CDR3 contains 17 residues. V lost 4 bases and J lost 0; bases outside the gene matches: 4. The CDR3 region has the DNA TGTGCCAGCAGCGTAGGACTAGCGGGGGTAGCCAAAAACATTCAGTACTTC. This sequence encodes CASSVGLAGVAKNIQYF. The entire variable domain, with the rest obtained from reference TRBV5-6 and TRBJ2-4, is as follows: DAGVTQSPTHLIKTRGQQVTLRCSPKSGHDTVSWYQQALGQGPQFIFQYYEEEERQRGNFPDRFSGHQFPNYSSELNVNALLLGDSALYLCASSVGLAGVAKNIQYFGAGTRLSVL.

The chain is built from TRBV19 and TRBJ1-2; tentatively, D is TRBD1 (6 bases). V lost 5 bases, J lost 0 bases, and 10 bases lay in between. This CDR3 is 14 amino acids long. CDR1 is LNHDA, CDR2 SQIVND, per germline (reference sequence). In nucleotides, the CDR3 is TGTGCCAGTAGTGGAACAGGGACTAACTATGGCTACACCTTC. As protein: CASSGTGTNYGYTF.

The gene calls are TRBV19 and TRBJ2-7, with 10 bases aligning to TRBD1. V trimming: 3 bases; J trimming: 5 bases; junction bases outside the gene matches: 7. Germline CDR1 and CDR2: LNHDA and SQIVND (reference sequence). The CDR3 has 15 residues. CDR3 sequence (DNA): TGTGCCAGTAGTATTAGGGGACAGGGGCGTAACGAGCAGTACTTC. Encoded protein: CASSIRGQGRNEQYF.

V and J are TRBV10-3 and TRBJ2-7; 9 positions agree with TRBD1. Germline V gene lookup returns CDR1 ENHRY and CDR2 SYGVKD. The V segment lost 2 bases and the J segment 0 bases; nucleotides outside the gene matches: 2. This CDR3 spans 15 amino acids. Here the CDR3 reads CAISEGTGYSYEQYF. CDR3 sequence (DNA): TGTGCCATCAGTGAGGGGACAGGGTACTCCTACGAGCAGTACTTC.

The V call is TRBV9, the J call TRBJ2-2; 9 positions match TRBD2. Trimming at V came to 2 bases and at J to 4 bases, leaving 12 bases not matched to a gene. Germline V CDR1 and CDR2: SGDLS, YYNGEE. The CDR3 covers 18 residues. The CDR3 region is CASSVPKGSAGGTGELFF. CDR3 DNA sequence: TGTGCCAGCAGCGTCCCTAAGGGATCAGCGGGGGGCACCGGGGAGCTGTTTTTT.

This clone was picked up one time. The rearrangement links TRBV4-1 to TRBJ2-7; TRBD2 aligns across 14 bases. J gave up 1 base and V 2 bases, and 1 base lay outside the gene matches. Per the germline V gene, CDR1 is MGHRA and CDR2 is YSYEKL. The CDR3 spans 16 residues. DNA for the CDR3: TGCGCCAGCAGCCAAAGGACTAGCGGGGGGTCCTACGAGCAGTACTTC. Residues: CASSQRTSGGSYEQYF.

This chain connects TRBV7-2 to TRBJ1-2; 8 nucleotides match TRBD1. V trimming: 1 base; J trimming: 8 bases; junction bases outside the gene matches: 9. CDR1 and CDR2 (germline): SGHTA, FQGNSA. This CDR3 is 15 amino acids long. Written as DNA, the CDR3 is TGTGCCAGCAGCTTAGTGCCCGGGGGACAGGACGGCTACACCTTC. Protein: CASSLVPGGQDGYTF.

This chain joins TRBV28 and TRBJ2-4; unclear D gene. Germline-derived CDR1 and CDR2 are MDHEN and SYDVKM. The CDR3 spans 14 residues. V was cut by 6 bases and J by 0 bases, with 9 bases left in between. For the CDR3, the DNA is TGTGCCAGCAGCCCCCACTTAGCCAAAAACATTCAGTACTTC. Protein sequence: CASSPHLAKNIQYF.

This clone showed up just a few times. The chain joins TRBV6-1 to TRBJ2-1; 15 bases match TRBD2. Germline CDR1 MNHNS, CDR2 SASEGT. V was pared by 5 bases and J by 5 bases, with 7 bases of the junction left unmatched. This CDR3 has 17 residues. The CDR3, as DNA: TGTGCCAGCAGTAAAGGACTAGCGGGGGGGCCACACAATGAGCAGTTCTTC. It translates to CASSKGLAGGPHNEQFF.

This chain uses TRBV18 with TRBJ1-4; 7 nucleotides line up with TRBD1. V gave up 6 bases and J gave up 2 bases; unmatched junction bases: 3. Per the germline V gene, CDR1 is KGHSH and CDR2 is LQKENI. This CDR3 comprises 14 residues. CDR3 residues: CASSKGQTNEKLFF. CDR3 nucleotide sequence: TGTGCCAGCTCCAAGGGACAGACTAATGAAAAACTGTTTTTT.

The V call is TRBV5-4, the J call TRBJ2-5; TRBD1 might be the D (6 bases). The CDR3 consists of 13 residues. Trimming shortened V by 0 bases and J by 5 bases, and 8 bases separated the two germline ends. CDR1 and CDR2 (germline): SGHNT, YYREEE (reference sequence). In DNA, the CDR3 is TGTGCCAGCAGCTTGGGGGGGCTGGAGACCCAGTACTTC. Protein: CASSLGGLETQYF.

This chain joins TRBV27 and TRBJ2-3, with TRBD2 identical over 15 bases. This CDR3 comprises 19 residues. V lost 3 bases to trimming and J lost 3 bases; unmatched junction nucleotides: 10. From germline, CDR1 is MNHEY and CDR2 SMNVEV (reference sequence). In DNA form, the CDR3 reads TGTGCCAGCAGTTTTCCCCGGACTAGCGGGGGGGCTGGAACAGATACGCAGTATTTT. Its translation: CASSFPRTSGGAGTDTQYF.

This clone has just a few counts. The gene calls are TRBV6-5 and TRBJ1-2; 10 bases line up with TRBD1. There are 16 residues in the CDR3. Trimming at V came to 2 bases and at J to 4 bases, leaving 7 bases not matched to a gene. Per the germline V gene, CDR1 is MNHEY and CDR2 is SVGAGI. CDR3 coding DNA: TGTGCCAGCAGTTACATTCGGACAGGGGGATCCTATGGCTACACCTTC. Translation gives CASSYIRTGGSYGYTF.